These 10 T cell receptor beta chains came from one sample sequenced in a study of control samples from healthy donors and cancer patients. The data were produced by immunoSEQ multiplex PCR, yet TCRdb's version contains in-frame clones alone and is incomplete. In the table there are 85,000 to 90,000 clones, more than 75% of which are singletons. The source material was blood. The receptors stem from a man between 25 and 39 years old in good health.

The chain employs TRBV24-1 and TRBJ2-2; possibly TRBD2 for D (6 bases). Germline V gives CDR1 KGHDR, CDR2 SFDVKD. The CDR3 has 16 amino acids. V lost 0 bases, J lost 1 base, and 8 bases lay in between. The CDR3 is CATSDLPGLNTGELFF. DNA of the CDR3: TGTGCCACCAGTGATTTGCCGGGACTGAACACCGGGGAGCTGTTTTTT.

J is TRBJ2-1 and V is TRBV11-3; 12 positions agree with TRBD1. The CDR3 contains 15 residues. Germline CDR1 is SGHNT and CDR2 is YENEEA. Losses at the gene ends were 5 bases for V and 5 bases for J; bases not matched to a gene: 4. The chain's CDR3 is CASSPGTGGHNEQFF. DNA for the CDR3: TGTGCCAGCAGCCCCGGGACAGGGGGCCACAATGAGCAGTTCTTC.

The DNA for the CDR3 is TGTGCCACCAGTGATTTTGGAGTGGCCCAAGAGACCCAGTACTTC. Translated, it gives CATSDFGVAQETQYF. This chain uses TRBV24-1 with TRBJ2-5; D not certain. The CDR3 runs 15 residues. CDR1 and CDR2 from the germline V gene are KGHDR and SFDVKD. The ends were cut back, 1 base at V and 1 base at J, with 9 bases in the middle.

Only a few counts were recorded for this clone. The rearrangement uses TRBV19 and TRBJ1-4, with D perhaps matching TRBD1 (5 bases). Looked up from germline, CDR1 is LNHDA and CDR2 is SQIVND (reference sequence). The V end was cut by 1 base, the J end by 6 bases, with 9 bases between. The CDR3 runs to 14 residues. In DNA form, the CDR3 reads TGTGCCAGTAGTATAGGGGACGGAGATGAAAAACTGTTTTTT. This encodes CASSIGDGDEKLFF.

The chain links TRBV6-5 to TRBJ1-2; 11 bases align to TRBD1. Germline-derived CDR1 and CDR2 are MNHEY and SVGAGI. This CDR3 comprises 15 residues. After removal of 4 bases from V and 2 bases from J, the junction contained 3 bases not matched to a gene. CDR3 sequence reads: CASSWGTGGNYGYTF. In nucleotides, the CDR3 is TGTGCCAGCAGTTGGGGGACAGGGGGAAACTATGGCTACACCTTC.

J is TRBJ1-5 and V is TRBV10-3; D ambiguous. Per the germline V gene, CDR1 is ENHRY and CDR2 is SYGVKD. Trimming shortened V by 11 bases and J by 3 bases, and 20 bases separated the two germline ends. This CDR3 region has 15 residues. CDR3 sequence reads: CASHCTSPSNQPQHF. CDR3 nucleotides: TGTGCCTCACACTGCACCTCACCCTCCAATCAGCCCCAGCATTTT.

This clone came up once. This chain connects TRBV18 to TRBJ2-7; 11 nucleotides agree with TRBD2. J gave up 2 bases and V 4 bases, and 4 bases lay outside the gene matches. The CDR3 covers 15 residues. CDR1 and CDR2 (germline): KGHSH, LQKENI. The CDR3 reads CASSLGTSGTYEQYV. In nucleotides, the CDR3 is TGTGCCAGCTCACTCGGGACTAGCGGCACCTACGAGCAGTACGTC.

This chain connects TRBV14 to TRBJ1-2; D unresolved. CDR1 and CDR2 from the germline V gene are SGHDN and FVKESK. There are 15 residues in the CDR3. V lost 1 base, J lost 0 bases, and 9 bases lay in between. CDR3 in amino acids: CASSQVSAPNYGYTF. CDR3 DNA sequence: TGTGCCAGCAGCCAAGTGTCAGCACCTAACTATGGCTACACCTTC.

The J gene is TRBJ2-2, the V gene TRBV7-3; D not resolved. Per germline, CDR1 SGHTA and CDR2 FQGTGA. The CDR3 loop spans 14 amino acids. The V end was cut by 0 bases, the J end by 6 bases, with 8 bases between. This chain's CDR3 is CASSLTRVPGELFF. DNA for the CDR3: TGTGCCAGCAGCTTAACTCGGGTCCCCGGGGAGCTGTTTTTT.

The chain carries TRBV6-2 or TRBV6-3 and TRBJ1-3; D is undetermined. This CDR3 is built from 14 residues. Germline assignment: CDR1 MNHEY and CDR2 SVGEGT. Trimming took 4 bases from V and 0 from J, leaving 7 bases between them. CDR3 in DNA: TGTGCCAGCAGTTCCGACACCTCTGGAAACACCATATATTTT. As protein: CASSSDTSGNTIYF.